This T cell receptor (beta chain) was sequenced during a study of T cell repertoires in cytomegalovirus infection. This clonotype was found a few times. TCRdb recomputed calls from the reads with MiXCR, one row per CDR3 protein. The sample comprises 100,000 or so distinct CDR3 sequences, approximately 15% of which are singletons, and roughly 8% rests with the top ten. The CDR3 consists of 11 residues. V gave up 5 bases and J gave up 7 bases, with 5 bases separating them. Germline-derived CDR1 and CDR2 are SGHNT and YENEEA. V is TRBV11-3 and J is TRBJ2-2; no definite D call. The receptor was derived from a human donor in good health (CMV status not recorded). Some clones in this sample may be carry-over from other donors' samples. The sequenced sample consisted of PBMCs. CDR3 bases: TGTGCCAGCAGCCGCGGCGGGGAGCTGTTTTTT. This gives the protein CASSRGGELFF.